The 26 T cell receptor beta chains reported below all come from one sample, sequenced in a study of blood T cell repertoires in COVID-19. Only in-frame clones appear in the TCRdb table, and some are missing; sequencing was by immunoSEQ multiplex PCR. Of about 210,000 clones in the sample, 65% to 85% were seen once. The sequenced material came from peripheral blood. The receptors were gathered from a woman between 50 and 59 years old with acute or convalescent COVID-19.

The genes are TRBV27 and TRBJ1-2; D might be TRBD1 (5 bases). The CDR3 contains 17 residues. The germline V gene has CDR1 MNHEY and CDR2 SMNVEV (reference sequence). Trimming shortened V by 1 base and J by 1 base, and 16 bases separated the two germline ends. CDR3 DNA sequence: TGTGCCAGCAGTTTATTAACCGGGACTGAGAGTAACTATGGCTACACCTTC. It codes for CASSLLTGTESNYGYTF.

The table lists this clone with a few counts. The CDR3 region is CASSGGTGPYNEQFF. CDR3 nucleotides: TGTGCCAGCAGTGGAGGAACAGGGCCCTACAATGAGCAGTTCTTC. The chain carries TRBV2 and TRBJ2-1; perhaps TRBD1 as D (6 bases). This CDR3 has 15 amino acids. In germline, CDR1 is SNHLY, CDR2 FYNNEI. V shed 4 bases and J shed 2 bases, with 12 bases lying between them.

The V call is TRBV18, the J call TRBJ1-1; 10 bases agree with TRBD1. The CDR3 runs 23 residues. Germline values: CDR1 KGHSH, CDR2 LQKENI. J gave up 0 bases and V 6 bases, and 28 bases lay outside the gene matches. In DNA, the CDR3 is TGTGCCAGCTCGCCGACCTCCGGGACAGGGGCGGAGAAAGGGGGTGGAATGAACACTGAAGCTTTCTTT. This gives the protein CASSPTSGTGAEKGGGMNTEAFF.

This chain uses TRBV5-1 with TRBJ2-2; TRBD1 is a possible D gene (5 bases). CDR3 length equals 16 residues. V lost 4 bases, J lost 0 bases, and 13 bases lay in between. The germline V gene has CDR1 SGHRS and CDR2 YFSETQ. The CDR3 DNA follows: TGCGCCAGCAGCCAGCAGTCAGGGTCGAACACCGGGGAGCTGTTTTTT. Protein sequence: CASSQQSGSNTGELFF.

As regards this clone: The same CDR3 can be traced to other DNA sequences in this sample. The chain carries TRBV11-3 and TRBJ2-1; 7 bases line up with TRBD2. The CDR3 length is 15 residues. Germline V lookup: CDR1 SGHNT, CDR2 YENEEA. Trimming removed 1 base from V and 0 bases from J; junction bases left unmatched: 0. CDR3 coding DNA: TGTGCCAGCAGCTTAGGCGGGAGCTCCTACAATGAGCAGTTCTTC. Translation gives CASSLGGSSYNEQFF.

The J gene is TRBJ2-7, the V gene TRBV5-4; the D is unclear. The CDR3 has 14 residues. Per germline, CDR1 SGHNT and CDR2 YYREEE (reference sequence). The germline V and J ends were trimmed by 4 bases and 6 bases, with 17 bases remaining between them. CDR3 DNA: TGTGCCAGCAGCAAACCTAACCCAAGGAGCGAGCAGTACTTC. Protein sequence: CASSKPNPRSEQYF.

This clone was picked up one time. One end of the junction is discordant with germline, which a read error may explain. The rearrangement joins TRBV12-3 or TRBV12-4 to TRBJ2-1; D perhaps matches TRBD2 (6 bases). CDR3 length equals 11 residues. The CDR3 region is CASSSGTHEIF. Here the CDR3 DNA reads TGTGCCAGCAGTTCCGGGACTCACGAGATCTTC.

The rearrangement links TRBV2 to TRBJ2-3; TRBD2 is a possible D gene (6 bases). The germline V gene encodes CDR1 SNHLY and CDR2 FYNNEI. CDR3 length: 14 residues. V was clipped by 4 bases and J by 6 bases, with 14 bases between them. This CDR3 reads CASSAVTRTDTQYF. As DNA, the CDR3 is TGTGCCAGCAGTGCTGTGACTAGAACGGATACGCAGTATTTT.

The rearrangement links TRBV3-1 (or the pseudogene TRBV3-2) to TRBJ2-3; a weak D match, TRBD1 (6 bases). The germline gives CDR1 LGHDT, CDR2 YNNKEL (reference sequence). This CDR3 is 15 amino acids long. V lost 4 bases to trimming and J lost 2 bases, with 13 bases between them. CDR3 loop: CASSPTAGATDTQYF. Here the CDR3 DNA reads TGTGCCAGCAGCCCCACTGCAGGGGCCACAGATACGCAGTATTTT.

The V and J genes are TRBV27 and TRBJ1-5; D uncertain. This CDR3 contains 12 residues. Trimming stripped 6 bases from V and 5 bases from J, with 8 bases between. Germline CDR1 and CDR2: MNHEY and SMNVEV (reference sequence). CDR3 sequence (DNA): TGTGCCAGCAGGCCAGTTGATCAGCCCCAGCATTTT. The encoded protein is CASRPVDQPQHF.

CDR3 bases: TGCGCCAGCAGCTTGGAGCAGGGGACGGATGAGCAGTTCTTC. It yields the protein CASSLEQGTDEQFF. This chain connects TRBV5-1 to TRBJ2-1; a weak D match, TRBD1 (6 bases). Germline V gene data show CDR1 as SGHRS and CDR2 as YFSETQ. Trimming shortened V by 0 bases and J by 8 bases, and 12 bases separated the two germline ends. The CDR3 covers 14 residues.

V is TRBV20-1 and J is TRBJ2-7; 9 bases are a match to TRBD2. The length of the CDR3 is 14 residues. Looked up from germline, CDR1 is DFQATT and CDR2 is SNEGSKA (reference sequence). Losses at the gene ends were 3 bases for V and 3 bases for J; bases not matched to a gene: 6. The CDR3 DNA reads TGCAGTGCTAGTAGACTAGCGGAGGACTACGAGCAGTACTTC. Translation: CSASRLAEDYEQYF.

The J gene is TRBJ1-5, the V gene TRBV5-6; no definite D call. The V gene's germline CDR1 is SGHDT and CDR2 YYEEEE. Trimming cost V 0 bases and J 0 bases, with 7 bases left between them. The CDR3 has 15 residues. CDR3 DNA sequence: TGTGCCAGCAGCTTGGCCCAGGATAGCAATCAGCCCCAGCATTTT. Translation: CASSLAQDSNQPQHF.

The J gene is TRBJ2-1, the V gene TRBV7-2; perhaps TRBD1 as D (5 bases). This CDR3 spans 15 amino acids. Germline V gene lookup returns CDR1 SGHTA and CDR2 FQGNSA. Trimming took off 2 bases at V and 4 bases at J, with 12 bases between the two ends. CDR3 nucleotides: TGTGCCAGCAGCTTAACCCAGGGAACATACAATGAGCAGTTCTTC. It yields the protein CASSLTQGTYNEQFF.

This rearrangement joins TRBV28 to TRBJ1-4; 7 bases are shared with TRBD1. Germline V gene data show CDR1 as MDHEN and CDR2 as SYDVKM. The CDR3 contains 15 residues. After removal of 6 bases from V and 8 bases from J, the junction contained 12 bases not matched to a gene. The DNA of the CDR3 is TGTGCCAGCAGATCATCCGGGACAGTAAGGGAAAAACTGTTTTTT. Its protein is CASRSSGTVREKLFF.

This chain links TRBV10-2 with TRBJ1-4; 10 bases fit TRBD1. From germline, CDR1 is WSHSY and CDR2 SAAADI. CDR3 length: 14 residues. The ends lost 6 bases at V and 8 bases at J; junction bases unmatched: 6. The CDR3 sequence: CASSRDRGQEKLFF. The CDR3, as DNA: TGCGCCAGCAGCCGGGACAGGGGCCAGGAAAAACTGTTTTTT.

This clone was found once. The chain recombines TRBV28 with TRBJ2-7; TRBD2 agrees at 7 bases. V lost 8 bases and J lost 2; bases outside the gene matches: 9. The germline V gene has CDR1 MDHEN and CDR2 SYDVKM. CDR3 length: 14 residues. Here the CDR3 DNA reads TGTGCCAGCTCCCACGGGGGGAACGCCTACGAGCAGTACTTC. It yields the protein CASSHGGNAYEQYF.

This chain links TRBV29-1 with TRBJ2-7; 12 nucleotides align to TRBD2. The trim removed 0 bases at V and 7 bases at J, leaving 7 bases unmatched. CDR1 is SQVTM, CDR2 ANQGSEA, per germline. The CDR3 is 15 residues long. The CDR3 sequence: CSVEDRLAGAKEQYF. The CDR3 region has the DNA TGCAGCGTTGAAGATCGACTAGCGGGGGCAAAAGAGCAGTACTTC.

The rearrangement uses TRBV15 and TRBJ2-7; 7 positions match TRBD1. This CDR3 is 14 amino acids long. Per germline, CDR1 LNHNV and CDR2 YYDKDF (reference sequence). Trimming removed 3 bases from V and 3 bases from J; junction bases left unmatched: 5. The CDR3 DNA reads as TGTGCCACCAGCAGGGGACAGAGTAACTACGAGCAGTACTTC. Amino acid sequence: CATSRGQSNYEQYF.

This sequence joins TRBV6-1 and TRBJ2-7, with D perhaps TRBD2 (6 bases). Trimming took off 2 bases at V and 0 bases at J, with 8 bases between the two ends. The CDR3 extends over 14 amino acids. Per the germline V gene, CDR1 is MNHNS and CDR2 is SASEGT. This chain's CDR3 is CASSERGGSYEQYF. CDR3 sequence (DNA): TGTGCCAGCAGTGAACGGGGAGGCTCCTACGAGCAGTACTTC.

The chain combines TRBV6-5 with TRBJ2-1; tentatively, D is TRBD2 (6 bases). The CDR3 has 15 residues. The V and J ends lost 6 bases and 7 bases respectively, with 19 bases between them. Germline V gene sequence: CDR1 MNHEY, CDR2 SVGAGI. In DNA, the CDR3 is TGTGCCAGCAGAAACCGGGATAGCGGTTTAAATGAGCAGTTCTTC. Its protein is CASRNRDSGLNEQFF.

This chain links TRBV24-1 with TRBJ2-1, with no clear D. From germline, CDR1 is KGHDR and CDR2 SFDVKD. The V end lost 0 bases, the J end lost 7 bases, and 9 bases lay between the germline ends. There are 14 residues in the CDR3. CDR3 protein: CATSDLTRANEQFF. For the CDR3, the DNA is TGTGCCACCAGTGATTTGACACGTGCTAATGAGCAGTTCTTC.

The chain combines TRBV28 with TRBJ1-2; a weak D match, TRBD1 (5 bases). In germline, CDR1 is MDHEN, CDR2 SYDVKM. The CDR3 contains 15 residues. V lost 1 base, J lost 2 bases, and 11 bases lay in between. The CDR3 region has the DNA TGTGCCAGCAGTTTATCTCTCCAGGGCAACTATGGCTACACCTTC. Protein product: CASSLSLQGNYGYTF.

This chain connects TRBV10-2 to TRBJ1-5; D remains ambiguous. This CDR3 contains 14 residues. Germline V lookup: CDR1 WSHSY, CDR2 SAAADI. With 4 bases removed from V and 3 bases from J, the gap between germline ends came to 10 bases. DNA of the CDR3: TGCGCCAGCAGTGCCCGGAACTACAATCAGCCCCAGCATTTT. Translated: CASSARNYNQPQHF.

This chain links TRBV18 with TRBJ2-1; 11 bases are shared with TRBD2. The trim removed 6 bases at V and 12 bases at J, leaving 7 bases unmatched. This CDR3 region has 13 residues. CDR1 is KGHSH, CDR2 LQKENI, per germline. The CDR3 loop is CASSQIAGGLQFF. CDR3 sequence (DNA): TGTGCCAGCTCCCAGATAGCGGGAGGGTTGCAGTTCTTC.

This chain links TRBV6-5 with TRBJ2-7, with 9 bases identical to TRBD1. The CDR3 is made up of 12 amino acids. CDR1 MNHEY and CDR2 SVGAGI come from the germline V gene. V was pared by 8 bases and J by 2 bases, with 1 base of the junction left unmatched. The chain's CDR3 is CASGDRAYEQYF. CDR3 DNA sequence: TGTGCCAGCGGGGACAGGGCCTACGAGCAGTACTTC.